The clone carrying this TCR beta chain occurred many times. This sample stems from a study of identical twins. The germline CDR1 and CDR2 sequences are DFQATT and SNEGSKA (reference sequence). Trimming left V 3 bases short and J 0 bases short, with 15 bases between. CDR3 length: 16 amino acids. TCRdb reprocessed the 5' RACE reads via MiXCR and lists one record per CDR3 protein. The sample holds approximately 470,000 distinct CDR3 sequences, 13% to 15% seen once. Separately, the same data were catalogued under a study of yellow fever vaccine responses in identical twins.

The sample consisted of CD4+ T cells sorted from blood. The rearrangement links TRBV20-1 to TRBJ2-1; D is possibly TRBD2 (6 bases). The receptor comes from a woman between 18 and 29 years old in good health. CDR3 sequence reads: CSASPVAGSSYNEQFF. In DNA form, the CDR3 reads TGCAGTGCTAGCCCGGTCGCGGGAAGCTCCTACAATGAGCAGTTCTTC.